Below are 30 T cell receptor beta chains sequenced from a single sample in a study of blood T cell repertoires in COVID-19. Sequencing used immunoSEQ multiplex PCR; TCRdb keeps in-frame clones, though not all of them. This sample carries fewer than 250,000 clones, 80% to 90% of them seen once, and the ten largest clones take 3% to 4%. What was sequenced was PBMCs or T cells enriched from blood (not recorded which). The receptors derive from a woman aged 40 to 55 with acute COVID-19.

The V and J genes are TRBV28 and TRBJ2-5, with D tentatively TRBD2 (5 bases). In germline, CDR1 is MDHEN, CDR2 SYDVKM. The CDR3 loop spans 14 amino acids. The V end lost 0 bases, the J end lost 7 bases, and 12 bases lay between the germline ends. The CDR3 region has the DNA TGTGCCAGCAGTTTATGGGGCGCGGAGGCGACCCAGTACTTC. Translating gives CASSLWGAEATQYF.

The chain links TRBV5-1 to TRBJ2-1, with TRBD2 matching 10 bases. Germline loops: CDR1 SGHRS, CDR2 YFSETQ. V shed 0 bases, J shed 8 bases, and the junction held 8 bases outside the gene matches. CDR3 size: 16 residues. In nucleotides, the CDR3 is TGCGCCAGCAGCTTGGTTCCGGGCCTAGCGGGAGATGAGCAGTTCTTC. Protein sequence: CASSLVPGLAGDEQFF.

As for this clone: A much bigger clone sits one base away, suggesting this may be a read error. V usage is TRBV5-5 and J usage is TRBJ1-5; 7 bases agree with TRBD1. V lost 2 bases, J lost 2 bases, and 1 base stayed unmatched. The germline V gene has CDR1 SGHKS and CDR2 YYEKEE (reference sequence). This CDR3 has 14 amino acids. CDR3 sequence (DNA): TGTGCCAGCAGCTTTGACAGGGGCAATCAGCCCCAGCATTTT. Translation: CASSFDRGNQPQHF.

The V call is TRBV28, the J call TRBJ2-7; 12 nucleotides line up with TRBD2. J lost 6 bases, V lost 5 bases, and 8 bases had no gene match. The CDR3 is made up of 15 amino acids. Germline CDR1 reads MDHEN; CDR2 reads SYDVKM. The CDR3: CASSPTSGRLGEQYF. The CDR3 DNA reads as TGTGCCAGCAGTCCTACTAGCGGGAGGCTCGGCGAGCAGTACTTC.

This CDR3 reads CASSTSGQGPYFF. In DNA, the CDR3 is TGTGCCAGCAGCACATCCGGACAGGGACCATACTTCTTC. This rearrangement joins TRBV7-9 to TRBJ2-1; 8 nucleotides match TRBD1. Per the germline V gene, CDR1 is SEHNR and CDR2 is FQNEAQ (reference sequence). V lost 5 bases and J lost 16; bases outside the gene matches: 13. The CDR3 is 13 residues long.

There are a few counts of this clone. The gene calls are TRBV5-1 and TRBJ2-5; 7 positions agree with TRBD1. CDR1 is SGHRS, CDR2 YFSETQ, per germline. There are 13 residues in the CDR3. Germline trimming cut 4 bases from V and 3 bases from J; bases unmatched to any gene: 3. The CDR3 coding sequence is TGCGCCAGCAGCCTCGGGACAGAAGAGACCCAGTACTTC. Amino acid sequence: CASSLGTEETQYF. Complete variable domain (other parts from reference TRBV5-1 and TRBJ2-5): KAGVTQTPRYLIKTRGQQVTLSCSPISGHRSVSWYQQTPGQGLQFLFEYFSETQRNKGNFPGRFSGRQFSNSRSEMNVSTLELGDSALYLCASSLGTEETQYFGPGTRLLVL.

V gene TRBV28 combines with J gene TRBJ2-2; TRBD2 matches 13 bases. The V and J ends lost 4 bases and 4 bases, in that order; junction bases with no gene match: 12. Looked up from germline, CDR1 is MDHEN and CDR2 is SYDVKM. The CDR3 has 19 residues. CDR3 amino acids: CASSSMWTSGSSGTGELFF. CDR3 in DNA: TGTGCCAGCAGTTCAATGTGGACTAGCGGGAGTTCCGGCACCGGGGAGCTGTTTTTT.

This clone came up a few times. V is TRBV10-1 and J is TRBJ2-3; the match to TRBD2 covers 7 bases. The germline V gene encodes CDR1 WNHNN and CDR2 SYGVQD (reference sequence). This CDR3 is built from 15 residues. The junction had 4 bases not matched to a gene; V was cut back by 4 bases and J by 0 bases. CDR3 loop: CASSASGLSTDTQYF. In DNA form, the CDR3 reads TGCGCCAGCAGTGCTAGCGGCCTGAGCACAGATACGCAGTATTTT.

The CDR3: CASSSSGGPYEQYF. Written as DNA, the CDR3 is TGTGCCAGCAGTTCTAGCGGGGGGCCGTACGAGCAGTACTTC. This rearrangement joins TRBV6-6 to TRBJ2-7, with TRBD2 identical over 11 bases. The CDR3 extends over 14 amino acids. The trim removed 4 bases at V and 4 bases at J, leaving 3 bases unmatched. Germline CDR1 is MNHNY and CDR2 is SVGAGI (reference sequence).

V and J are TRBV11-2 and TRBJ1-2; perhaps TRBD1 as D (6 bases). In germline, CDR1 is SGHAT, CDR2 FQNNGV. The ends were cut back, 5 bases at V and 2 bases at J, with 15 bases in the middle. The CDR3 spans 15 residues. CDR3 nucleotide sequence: TGTGCCAGCAGCCCCTCGGGGGGACAAAACTATGGCTACACCTTC. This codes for CASSPSGGQNYGYTF.

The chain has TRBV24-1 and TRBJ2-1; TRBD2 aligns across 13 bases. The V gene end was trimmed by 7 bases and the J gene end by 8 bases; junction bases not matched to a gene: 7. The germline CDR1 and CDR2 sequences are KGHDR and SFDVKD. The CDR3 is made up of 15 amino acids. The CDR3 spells CATSPQLAGGHEQFF. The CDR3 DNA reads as TGTGCCACCAGCCCGCAACTAGCGGGAGGGCATGAGCAGTTCTTC.

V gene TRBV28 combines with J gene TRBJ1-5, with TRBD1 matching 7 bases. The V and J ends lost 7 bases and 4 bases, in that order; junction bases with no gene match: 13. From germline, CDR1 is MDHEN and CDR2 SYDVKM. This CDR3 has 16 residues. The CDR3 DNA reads TGTGCCAGCACTTTTAGGGGGCTCTCAATTAATCAGCCCCAGCATTTT. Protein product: CASTFRGLSINQPQHF.

The CDR3 sequence is CASSQDPPATAGGPDTQYF. The CDR3 DNA reads as TGTGCCAGCAGCCAAGATCCCCCGGCTACGGCGGGAGGGCCAGATACGCAGTATTTT. The V call is TRBV3-1 (or the pseudogene TRBV3-2), the J call TRBJ2-3; 9 bases line up with TRBD2. Per germline, CDR1 LGHDT and CDR2 YNNKEL (reference sequence). J lost 4 bases, V lost 0 bases, and 14 bases had no gene match. The CDR3 consists of 19 residues.

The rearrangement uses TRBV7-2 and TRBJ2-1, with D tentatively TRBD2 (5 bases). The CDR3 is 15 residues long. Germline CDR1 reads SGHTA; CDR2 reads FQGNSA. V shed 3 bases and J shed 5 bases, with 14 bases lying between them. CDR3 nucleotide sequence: TGTGCCAGCAGCTTTCTAGCTCACCTTGACAATGAGCAGTTCTTC. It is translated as CASSFLAHLDNEQFF.

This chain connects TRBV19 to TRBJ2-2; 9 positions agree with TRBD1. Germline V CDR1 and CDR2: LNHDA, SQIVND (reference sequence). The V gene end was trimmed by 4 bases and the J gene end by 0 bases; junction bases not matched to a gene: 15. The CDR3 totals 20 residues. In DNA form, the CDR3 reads TGTGCCAGTAGTAACCCCGGGACAGGGTTTTTCTCCGCGAACACCGGGGAGCTGTTTTTT. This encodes CASSNPGTGFFSANTGELFF.

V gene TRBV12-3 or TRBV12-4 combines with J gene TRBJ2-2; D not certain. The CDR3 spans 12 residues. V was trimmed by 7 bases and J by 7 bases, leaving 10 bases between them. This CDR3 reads CASIPSGGELFF. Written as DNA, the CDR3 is TGTGCCAGCATCCCCTCGGGCGGGGAGCTGTTTTTT.

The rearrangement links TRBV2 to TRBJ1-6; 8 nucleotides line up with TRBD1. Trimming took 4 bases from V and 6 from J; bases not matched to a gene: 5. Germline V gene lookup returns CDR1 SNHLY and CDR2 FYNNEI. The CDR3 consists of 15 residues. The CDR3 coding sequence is TGTGCCAGCAGTGCGATGGGACAGGCTAATTCACCCCTCCACTTT. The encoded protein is CASSAMGQANSPLHF.

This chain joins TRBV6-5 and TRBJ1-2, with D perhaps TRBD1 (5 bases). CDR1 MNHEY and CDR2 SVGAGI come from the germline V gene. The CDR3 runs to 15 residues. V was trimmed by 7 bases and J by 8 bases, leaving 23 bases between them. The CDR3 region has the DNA TGTGCCAGCACCAACAGCCCAGGGTCGCGGGGAGGCTACACCTTC. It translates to CASTNSPGSRGGYTF.

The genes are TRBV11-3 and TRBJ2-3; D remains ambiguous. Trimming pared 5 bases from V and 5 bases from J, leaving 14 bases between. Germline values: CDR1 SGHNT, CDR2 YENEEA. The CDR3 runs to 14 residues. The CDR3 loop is CASSRYSSGDTQYF. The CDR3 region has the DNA TGTGCCAGCAGCCGGTACTCGAGTGGAGATACGCAGTATTTT.

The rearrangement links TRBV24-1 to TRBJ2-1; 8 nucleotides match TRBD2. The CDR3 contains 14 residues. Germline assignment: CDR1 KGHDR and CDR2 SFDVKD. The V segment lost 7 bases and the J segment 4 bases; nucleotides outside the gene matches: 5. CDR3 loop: CATRAGGGYNEQFF. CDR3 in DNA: TGTGCCACCAGGGCGGGAGGAGGGTACAATGAGCAGTTCTTC.

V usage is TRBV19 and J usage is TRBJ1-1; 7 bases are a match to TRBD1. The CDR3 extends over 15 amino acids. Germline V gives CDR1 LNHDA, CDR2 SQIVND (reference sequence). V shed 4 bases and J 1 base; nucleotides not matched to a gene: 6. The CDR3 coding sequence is TGTGCCAGTAGTACCGGTAGACAGGGGAACACTGAAGCTTTCTTT. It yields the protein CASSTGRQGNTEAFF.

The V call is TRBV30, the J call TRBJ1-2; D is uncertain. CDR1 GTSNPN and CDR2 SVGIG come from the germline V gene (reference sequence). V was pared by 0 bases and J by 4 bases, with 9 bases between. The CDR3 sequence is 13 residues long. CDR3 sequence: CAWSVVGPYGYTF. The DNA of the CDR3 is TGTGCCTGGAGTGTGGTGGGCCCCTATGGCTACACCTTC.

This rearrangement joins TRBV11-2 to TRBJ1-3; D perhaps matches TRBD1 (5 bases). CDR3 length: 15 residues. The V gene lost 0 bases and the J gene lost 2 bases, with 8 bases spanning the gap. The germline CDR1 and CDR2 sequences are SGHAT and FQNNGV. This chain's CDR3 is CASSLDRQTGNTIYF. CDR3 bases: TGTGCCAGCAGCTTAGATCGACAGACTGGAAACACCATATATTTT.

The CDR3: CASSLGGRNQETQYF. The CDR3 DNA reads TGCGCCAGCAGCTTAGGCGGGAGGAACCAAGAGACCCAGTACTTC. The V gene is TRBV5-1, the J gene TRBJ2-5; 8 nucleotides agree with TRBD2. The CDR3 has 15 residues. Germline values: CDR1 SGHRS, CDR2 YFSETQ. The junction had 3 bases not matched to a gene; V was cut back by 2 bases and J by 0 bases.

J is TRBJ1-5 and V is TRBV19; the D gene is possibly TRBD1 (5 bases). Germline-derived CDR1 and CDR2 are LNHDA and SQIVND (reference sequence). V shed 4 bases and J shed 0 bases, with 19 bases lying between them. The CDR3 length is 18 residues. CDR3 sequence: CASSNLGGLGYSNQPQHF. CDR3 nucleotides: TGTGCCAGTAGTAACCTGGGGGGACTGGGCTATAGCAATCAGCCCCAGCATTTT.

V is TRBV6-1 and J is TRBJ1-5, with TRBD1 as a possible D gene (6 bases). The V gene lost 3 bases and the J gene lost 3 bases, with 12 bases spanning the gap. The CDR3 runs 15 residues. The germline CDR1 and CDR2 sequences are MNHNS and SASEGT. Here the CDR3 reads CASSDQGPFNQPQHF. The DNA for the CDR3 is TGTGCCAGCAGTGATCAGGGGCCTTTCAATCAGCCCCAGCATTTT.

The CDR3 DNA sequence: TGTGCCAGCAGTCCCGGGGGTACGGGCACCGGGGAGCTGTTTTTT. It is translated as CASSPGGTGTGELFF. This chain links TRBV28 with TRBJ2-2; D might be TRBD2 (6 bases). Trimming stripped 5 bases from V and 4 bases from J, with 14 bases between. The CDR3 is made up of 15 amino acids. Germline values: CDR1 MDHEN, CDR2 SYDVKM.

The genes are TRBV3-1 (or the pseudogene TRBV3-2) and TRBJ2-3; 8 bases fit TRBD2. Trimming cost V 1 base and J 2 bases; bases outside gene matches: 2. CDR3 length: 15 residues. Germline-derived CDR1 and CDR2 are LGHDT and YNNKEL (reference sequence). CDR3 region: CASSQAGGLTDTQYF. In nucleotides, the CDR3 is TGTGCCAGCAGCCAAGCGGGAGGGCTCACAGATACGCAGTATTTT.

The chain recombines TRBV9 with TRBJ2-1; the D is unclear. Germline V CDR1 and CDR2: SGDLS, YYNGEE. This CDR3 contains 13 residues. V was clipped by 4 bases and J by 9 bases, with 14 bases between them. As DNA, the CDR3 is TGTGCCAGCAGCCCCTGGCCCTCCAGTGAGCAGTTCTTC. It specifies CASSPWPSSEQFF.

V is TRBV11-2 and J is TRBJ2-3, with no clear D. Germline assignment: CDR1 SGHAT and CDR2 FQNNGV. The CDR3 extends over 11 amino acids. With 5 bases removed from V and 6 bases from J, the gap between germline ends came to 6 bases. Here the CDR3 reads CASSLWDTQYF. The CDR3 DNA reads TGTGCCAGCAGCCTATGGGATACGCAGTATTTT.